This entry features one T cell receptor beta chain sequence. The antigen it recognizes is unknown. The record has no base qualities; no much larger clone is one base away. This specimen belongs to a study of cytomegalovirus exposure and HLA in healthy donors listed by TCRdb under 2017. Study-wide context: In an earlier analysis of approximately 640 of the donors, under 300 Gb of sequence data and 90 million to 120 million unique TCR beta sequences from about 179 million T cells were reported. Approximately 310 gigabases of sequencing data and 70 million to 100 million unique TCR sequences were included in an early release covering under 650 HLA-typed donors. To predict cytomegalovirus infection status, the study brought together high-throughput TCR immunosequencing, statistical association of individual TCRs with disease status, and machine learning. Because of strong linkage in the cohort, 5 or 6 DR-DQ haplotypes were treated as single units for association and clustering. Rather than drawing on any new phenotypic data, the later analysis identified candidate immune exposures from TCR beta sequences and the way those sequences occurred across donors. Class I and class II HLA loci were covered by the typing at four-digit resolution. The study used immunosequencing to profile the T cell repertoires of approximately 640 subjects and linked those repertoires to cytomegalovirus serostatus. Among the roughly 400 genotyped donors, approximately 81% belonged to the genetic ancestry cluster associated with self-reported Caucasian donors. A later genetic analysis used genome-wide SNP genotypes for about 60% of the roughly 700 donors, treating that subset as a discovery cohort. On average, around 230,000 unique TCR beta nucleotide sequences were sequenced per donor among more than 350 genotyped donors of the cohort, with about 19% of those sequences being non-productive. In a later analysis, previously published TCR beta repertoires from about 640 donors were re-analyzed and high-resolution HLA genotyping was added so that TCR occurrence patterns could be studied. All discovery cohort repertoires had been generated using a single sequencing platform. Donor age, sex, ethnicity and CMV serostatus were collected together with the repertoire data. The aim of the study was to test whether cataloging public T cell receptors could identify signatures of past pathogen exposure. In addition to the first cohort of about 650 subjects, a separate validation cohort of 120 different subjects was used. An earlier analysis of around 580 of the donors used high-throughput TCR beta sequencing to judge whether each TCR beta V gene segment behaved as functional or pseudogenic. Typing coverage differed by locus: A, B, C, DRB1 and DQB1 were typed in roughly 620-630 donors, DQA1 in about 560, DPA1 in some 610, and DPB1 in approximately 450. The paper's findings and limits, for the study overall: In a later analysis, TCR association rates were found to vary across HLA loci, with the most associated TCRs seen for DRB1 alleles and the fewest for HLA-C alleles. In an earlier analysis of some 500 of the donors, most TCR beta V segments appeared in productive rearrangements about 90% or about 30% of the time, broadly matching IMGT annotations. It was suggested by the authors that the approach could potentially be generalized to other disease states and immunological phenotypes. At a false discovery rate of 0.05, a later analysis linked about 16,000 TCR beta sequences to specific HLA alleles. Compared with the 666-donor mean, donors in an Asian-associated ancestry cluster had fewer N-insertions in productive TCRs, according to a later genetic analysis. Most TCR sequences were seen in very few donors, while some public TCRs were found in many individuals. A cluster of highly shared sequence variants was judged likely to be a technical artifact of the sequencing pipeline. According to a later analysis, parvovirus B19, influenza, CMV and Epstein-Barr virus appeared linked to several top co-occurrence clusters. A later analysis found that most CMV-associated TCR beta chains appeared HLA-restricted, with HLA associations seemingly driven largely by CMV exposure. Assigning TCR associations to individual alleles was difficult when HLA alleles, especially DR and DQ, strongly co-occurred. The 87-base-pair reads could not distinguish some IMGT-functional V segments, including TRBV6-2 and TRBV6-3, so those segments were excluded. This cohort had only TCR beta chains sequenced, and the lack of alpha or paired-chain data limited which features could be detected. Compared with equally common non-associated chains, HLA-associated TCR beta chains in a later analysis were more clonally expanded and had lower generation probabilities. The study gave a list of about 170 TCR beta chains associated with cytomegalovirus. Because HLA typing was missing for some donors at each locus, association tests included only the typed subset. In vitro tests confirmed that a few of the cytomegalovirus-associated TCR beta chains recognize cytomegalovirus antigens. Immune exposure information for the cohort was limited to CMV serostatus. Because counts were too low, some 17 rarely observed V segments, including chromosome 9 orphons, were left out of the earlier analysis of 587 of the donors. The classifier was reported to diagnose cytomegalovirus status with high specificity and sensitivity in both the original cohort and the validation cohort. V-gene and J-gene trimming of TCR beta chains was associated with a missense DCLRE1C variant in a later genetic analysis, and the association was replicated in an independent cohort. A further reported finding was that TCR beta sequences accurately predicted the HLA-A and HLA-B alleles for most subjects in the first cohort. Correlated functional status among segregating V segments might be attributable to linkage disequilibrium, but an unknown experimental factor could not be ruled out. Roughly uniform sequencing depth across donors was assumed in presence/absence analyses, although this assumption may not hold.

In total, fewer than 750 healthy bone marrow donors made up the cohort. At the time of sampling, all cohort members were nominally healthy, though unrecorded immune exposures were likely present. The donor was CMV seronegative and belonged to the group of roughly 330 seronegative cohort members. A peripheral blood sample was provided by each donor, and peripheral blood mononuclear cells were used for TCR beta sequencing. The Qiagen DNeasy Blood Extraction Kit was used to extract genomic DNA from the blood cell samples. To prepare the library, the immunoSEQ multiplex PCR assay was applied. For the multiplex PCR, a mixture combining 60 forward primers for TCR Vbeta segments and 13 reverse primers for TCR Jbeta segments was used. Amplification of the CDR3 region of rearranged TCR beta genes was performed with a multiplex PCR assay on genomic DNA. Amplified TCR beta libraries were sequenced as 87-base-pair reads on the Illumina HiSeq System. On the study's bioinformatics: A later analysis counted about 80 million unique TCR beta chains across the roughly 700 repertoires, and about 10 million of these chains were shared by at least two donors. Raw reads were error-corrected and collapsed into unique sequences by a nearest-neighbor algorithm in which closely related sequences were merged to remove PCR and sequencing errors. Alignment of CDR3 sequences to IMGT reference sequences was used to assign V, D and J gene segments. For a sequence to be retained, a match of at least six nucleotides was required to both a V gene segment and a J gene segment. Rearrangements were called productive when the CDR3 lacked stop codons and stayed in frame with V and J; all others were non-productive. CDR3 was defined according to IMGT convention as the region running from the second conserved V-encoded cysteine to the conserved J-encoded phenylalanine. The earlier analysis of roughly 590 of the donors excluded sequences that lacked an unambiguous match to a single V gene segment. An earlier analysis of 550 to 650 of the donors classified V segments as functional when productive rearrangements were above 56.7% and as segregating when the standard deviation between donors was above 5%. A statistical classification framework was built to diagnose cytomegalovirus status from the catalog of TCR beta chain sequences. V and J gene assignment, in a later analysis, came from comparing TCR nucleotide sequences with IMGT/GENE-DB human TR gene sequences. Using the TCRdist pipeline, a later analysis assigned CDR3 sequences along with most-parsimonious VDJ recombination scenarios. In a later analysis, every TCR beta chain was defined by the combination of its CDR3 amino acid sequence and its V-gene family, and reads without a unique V-gene family were dropped. In a later analysis, 500 to 700 highly shared, low-generation-probability nucleotide sequences were removed to address suspected cross-contamination and a sequencing artifact. In a later analysis, a clonal expansion index for each public chain was calculated from normalized within-repertoire ranks of inferred template counts. A later analysis computed generation probabilities with a VDJ recombination model fitted to out-of-frame rearrangements, and checked the results against IGoR. Hypergeometric tests were used in a later analysis to score TCR-TCR, TCR-HLA and TCR-CMV co-occurrence, with a repertoire-size bias correction applied to the TCR pairs. In a later analysis, false discovery rates were estimated by permuting HLA or CMV assignments 20 times. In a later analysis, co-occurring TCRs were grouped with DBSCAN, and TCRdist sequence similarity was added when clustering was performed within HLA-allele-positive subsets. For co-occurrence clustering, repertoires with fewer than 30,000 or more than 120,000 public chains were excluded, along with about five repertoires with anomalous nucleotide sharing. In its TCRdb copy, this immuneACCESS table keeps in-frame sequences only and misses some clones. Where compared with another copy, unresolved V genes explain less than half of these, and the others have no known cause. V and J calls and clone size come straight from that table; D and trimming were deduced from the DNA. Within this sample are around 170,000 clones, with roughly 80% of them counted one time only. The ten largest make up 2% to 2.5% of the sample.

Via the germline V gene, CDR1 is SGHTA and CDR2 FQGNSA. Trimming costs V 4 bases and J 4 bases, and their ends lie 11 bases apart. From the cysteine through the phenylalanine, the CDR3 covers 13 amino acids. The sequence is cut down to CDR3 DNA, 39 bases in frame from base 1. This TCR was recovered from a man in his fifties or sixties in good health and CMV-seronegative. Material: PBMCs. Rearrangement joined TRBV7-2 to TRBJ2-7, with no reliable assignment of the D segment. The CDR3 reads CASSSTPQYEQYF. The sequence in DNA is TGTGCCAGCAGCTCTACGCCACAGTACGAGCAGTACTTC.